The source of this TCR beta chain is a study of T cell responses to AZD1222 COVID-19 vaccine. Study results and caveats: No day 14 peak samples; only post-peak repertoires were characterized. Reportedly, nearly half the spike-specific TCRs target unmutated variant regions.

CDR1 is SGHAT, CDR2 FQNNGV, per germline. V shed 3 bases and J shed 2 bases, with 8 bases lying between them. The CDR3 runs to 13 residues. With respect to this clone: Its target is unknown.

TCRdb keeps only in-frame clones here, not all; method: immunoSEQ multiplex PCR. This sample has some 200,000 clones, with just over 90% found just once. Sequences were derived from peripheral blood, sampled on day 0 of AZD1222 vaccination. The sequence came from an adult in good health. The rearrangement links TRBV11-2 to TRBJ2-7; no firm D call. CDR3 sequence (DNA): TGTGCCAGCAGCTTCGGGCAGACCTACGAGCAGTACTTC. This encodes CASSFGQTYEQYF.